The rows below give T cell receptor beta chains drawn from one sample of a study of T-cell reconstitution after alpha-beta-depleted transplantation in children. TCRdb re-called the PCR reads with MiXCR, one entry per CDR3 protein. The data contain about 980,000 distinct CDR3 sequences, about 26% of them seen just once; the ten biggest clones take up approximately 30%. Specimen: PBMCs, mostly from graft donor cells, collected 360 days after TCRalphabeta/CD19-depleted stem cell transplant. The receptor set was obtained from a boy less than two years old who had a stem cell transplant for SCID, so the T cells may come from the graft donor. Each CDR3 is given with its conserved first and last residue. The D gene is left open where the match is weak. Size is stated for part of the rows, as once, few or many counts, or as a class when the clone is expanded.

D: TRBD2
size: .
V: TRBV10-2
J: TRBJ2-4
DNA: TGCGCCAGTCTGGAGGAGCGGGGTAAAAACATTCAGTACTTC
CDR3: CASLEERGKNIQYF

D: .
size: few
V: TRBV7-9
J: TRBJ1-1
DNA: TGTGCCTCGTACGGGGGTATGAACACTGAAGCTTTCTTT
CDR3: CASYGGMNTEAFF

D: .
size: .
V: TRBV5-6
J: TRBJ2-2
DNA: TGTGCCAGCAGCTTGTCCTCCTTAACCGGGGTCACCGGGGAGCTGTTTTTT
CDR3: CASSLSSLTGVTGELFF

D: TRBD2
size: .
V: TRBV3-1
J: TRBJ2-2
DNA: TGTGCCAGCAGCCGACTAGCGGGGGGATCGAACACCGGGGAGCTGTTTTTT
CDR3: CASSRLAGGSNTGELFF

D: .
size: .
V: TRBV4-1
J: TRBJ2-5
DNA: TGCGCCAGCAGCCGCCCAGGGGGCGGGGGGCAAGAGACCCAGTACTTC
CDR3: CASSRPGGGGQETQYF

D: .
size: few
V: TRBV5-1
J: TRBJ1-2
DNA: TGCGCCAGCAGCTCCGACACGGTCTATGGCTACACCTTC
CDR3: CASSSDTVYGYTF

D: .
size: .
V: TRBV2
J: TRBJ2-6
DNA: TGTGCCAGCAGTTACGTAGCAGGGGCCAACGTCCTGACTTTC
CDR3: CASSYVAGANVLTF

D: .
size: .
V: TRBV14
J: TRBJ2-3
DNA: TGTGCCAGCAGCCAAGAGGCACAGGTACTAAGTAGCACAGATACGCAGTATTTT
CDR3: CASSQEAQVLSSTDTQYF

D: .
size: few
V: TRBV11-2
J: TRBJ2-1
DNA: TGTGCCAGCAGCTCCAAACCCACCTTACAGGGAAGACCCTACAATGAGCAGTTCTTC
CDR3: CASSSKPTLQGRPYNEQFF

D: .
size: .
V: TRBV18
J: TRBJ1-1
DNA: TGTGCCAGCTCACTGGTAGTCGGTGAAGCTTTCTTT
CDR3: CASSLVVGEAFF

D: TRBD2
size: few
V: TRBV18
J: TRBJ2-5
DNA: TGTGCCAGCTCACCACAGCGGGGGGCCTTACAACAAGAGACCCAGTACTTC
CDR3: CASSPQRGALQQETQYF

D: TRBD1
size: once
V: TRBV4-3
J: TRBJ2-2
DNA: TGCGCCAGCAGCCAGGACAGGGGGGGCTCCACCGGGGAGCTGTTTTTT
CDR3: CASSQDRGGSTGELFF

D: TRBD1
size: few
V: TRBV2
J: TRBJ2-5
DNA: TGTGCCAGCAGGACAGGGACAGCCCAAGAGACCCAGTACTTC
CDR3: CASRTGTAQETQYF

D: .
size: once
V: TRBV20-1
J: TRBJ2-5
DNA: TGCAGTGCCAGAGGGTCTAGAGGGACCCAGTACTTC
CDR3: CSARGSRGTQYF

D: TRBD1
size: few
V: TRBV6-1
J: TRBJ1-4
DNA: TGTGCCAGCAGTGGCCCCGACAGGGGAGAGGTCGGTAATGAAAAACTGTTTTTT
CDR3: CASSGPDRGEVGNEKLFF

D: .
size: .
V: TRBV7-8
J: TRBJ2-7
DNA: TGTGCCAGCAGCTTACAAGGGGTACACGAGCAGTACTTC
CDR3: CASSLQGVHEQYF

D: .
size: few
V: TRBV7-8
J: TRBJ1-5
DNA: TGTGCCAGCAGCTTATGGGGGGGATGGAATCAGCCCCAGCATTTT
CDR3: CASSLWGGWNQPQHF

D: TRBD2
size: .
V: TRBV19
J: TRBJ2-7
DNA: TGTGCCAGTAGTACACTAGCGGAATCCTACGAGCAGTACTTC
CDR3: CASSTLAESYEQYF

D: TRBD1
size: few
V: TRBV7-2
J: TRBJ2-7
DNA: TGTGCCAGCAGCTCGCGGGACAGGGGTCTTTCCTACGAGCAGTACTTC
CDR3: CASSSRDRGLSYEQYF

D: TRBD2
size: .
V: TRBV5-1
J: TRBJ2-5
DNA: TGCGCCAGCAGCCCATGGACTAGCGGGGGGGATAAGACCCAGTACTTC
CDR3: CASSPWTSGGDKTQYF

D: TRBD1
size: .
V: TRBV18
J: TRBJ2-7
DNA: TGTGCCAGCTCACCTACTGTCCGGGACAGGGCCGACTCCTACGAGCAGTACTTC
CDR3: CASSPTVRDRADSYEQYF

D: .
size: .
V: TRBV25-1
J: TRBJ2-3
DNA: TGTGCCAGCAGTCTAGAGGAAGGTAGCGCAGATACGCAGTATTTT
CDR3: CASSLEEGSADTQYF

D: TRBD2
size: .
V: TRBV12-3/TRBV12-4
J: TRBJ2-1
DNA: TGTGCCAGCAGGGTTAGCGGGATAAGATACAATGAGCAGTTCTTC
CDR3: CASRVSGIRYNEQFF

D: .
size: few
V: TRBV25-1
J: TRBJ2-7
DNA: TGTGCCAGCAGTGATTTTCGGGGCGAGCAGTACTTC
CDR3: CASSDFRGEQYF

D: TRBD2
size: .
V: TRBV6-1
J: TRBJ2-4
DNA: TGTGCCAGCAGGCCGGGGGGGGCCATAGCCAAAAACATTCAGTACTTC
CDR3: CASRPGGAIAKNIQYF

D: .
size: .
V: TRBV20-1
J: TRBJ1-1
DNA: TGCAGTGCTGCGGCCGGCTGGTTTGGTGAAGCTTTCTTT
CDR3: CSAAAGWFGEAFF

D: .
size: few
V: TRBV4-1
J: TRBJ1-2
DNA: TGCGCCAGCAGCCAAGTCCTCCGGGACATTTATGGCTACACCTTC
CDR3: CASSQVLRDIYGYTF

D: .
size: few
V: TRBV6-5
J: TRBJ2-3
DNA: TGTGCCAGCAGTTACTCGAGGGACACTCGCACAGATACGCAGTATTTT
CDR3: CASSYSRDTRTDTQYF

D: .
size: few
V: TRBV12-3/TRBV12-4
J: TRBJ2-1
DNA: TGTGCCAGCAGTTTTATGACCAATGAGCAGTTCTTC
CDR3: CASSFMTNEQFF

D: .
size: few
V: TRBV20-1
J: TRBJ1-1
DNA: TGCAGTGCCCCCGAGGGGAATGAAGCTTTCTTT
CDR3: CSAPEGNEAFF

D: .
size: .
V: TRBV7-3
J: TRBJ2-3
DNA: TGTGCCAGCAGCCCATTAGGGCTAGCCACAGATACGCAGTATTTT
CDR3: CASSPLGLATDTQYF

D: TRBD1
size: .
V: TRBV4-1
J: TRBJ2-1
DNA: TGCGCCAGCAGCCAGGACAGGGTTCGCAATGAGCAGTTCTTC
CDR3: CASSQDRVRNEQFF

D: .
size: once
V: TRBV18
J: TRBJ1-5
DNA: TGTGCCAGCTCCGGGGGCCTCAATCAGCCCCAGCATTTT
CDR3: CASSGGLNQPQHF

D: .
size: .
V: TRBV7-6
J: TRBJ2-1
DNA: TGTGCCAGCAGCTTAGCGGGACAAGAACCGTTCTTC
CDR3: CASSLAGQEPFF

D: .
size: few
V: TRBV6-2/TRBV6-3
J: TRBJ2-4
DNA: TGTGCCAGCAGCAACCCCGGGACAGCCAAAAACATTCAGTACTTC
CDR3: CASSNPGTAKNIQYF

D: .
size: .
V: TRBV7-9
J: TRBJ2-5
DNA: TGTGCCAGCAGCTTAGGAGGGAAACTCCAGACCCAGTACTTC
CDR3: CASSLGGKLQTQYF